The 30 T cell receptor beta chains below all came from one sample that was sequenced in a study of cytomegalovirus exposure and HLA in healthy donors. PCR used 60 Vbeta primers and 13 Jbeta primers. Sequencing used immunoSEQ multiplex PCR; TCRdb keeps in-frame clones, though not all of them. The repertoire includes 150,000 or so clones, about 80% of them detected once, and roughly 5.8% sits in the top ten. Sequencing was carried out using PBMCs. The receptors here all came from a man aged 40-49 years in good health and CMV-seropositive.

This rearrangement joins TRBV7-3 to TRBJ2-2; possible D gene TRBD1, 5 bases. The CDR3 totals 15 residues. Between the trimmed V and J ends, which lost 4 bases and 4 bases, there was a span of 13 bases. Per germline, CDR1 SGHTA and CDR2 FQGTGA. As DNA, the CDR3 is TGTGCCAGCAGCTACCTGGGGCGCGGCACCGGGGAGCTGTTTTTT. Its protein product is CASSYLGRGTGELFF.

The chain links TRBV7-2 to TRBJ2-1, with a possible D match to TRBD2 (7 bases). V was cut by 1 base and J by 6 bases, with 13 bases left in between. Germline V gives CDR1 SGHTA, CDR2 FQGNSA. The CDR3 consists of 15 residues. The CDR3 loop is CASSLGGGGGNEQFF. Written as DNA, the CDR3 is TGTGCCAGCAGCTTAGGGGGAGGGGGTGGCAATGAGCAGTTCTTC.

The rearrangement joins TRBV6-5 to TRBJ1-3; maybe TRBD2 (6 bases). The DNA end is a closer match to TRBJ2-2, so the J assignment may be wrong. Germline assignment: CDR1 MNHEY and CDR2 SVGAGI. The CDR3 is 14 amino acids. In DNA form, the CDR3 reads TGTGCCAGCAGGACGGGACTCCTCACCGGGGAGCTGTTTTTT. Amino acid sequence: CASRTGLLTGELFF.

The chain uses TRBV19 and TRBJ2-2, with 7 bases that match TRBD2. There are 15 residues in the CDR3. With 3 bases clipped from V and 1 base from J, the junction kept 2 bases outside the gene matches. Germline V lookup: CDR1 LNHDA, CDR2 SQIVND (reference sequence). DNA of the CDR3: TGTGCCAGTAGTATCCAGCGGGGGAACACCGGGGAGCTGTTTTTT. It specifies CASSIQRGNTGELFF. The full variable domain, completed using reference TRBV19 and TRBJ2-2, is DGGITQSPKYLFRKEGQNVTLSCEQNLNHDAMYWYRQDPGQGLRLIYYSQIVNDFQKGDIAEGYSVSREKKESFPLTVTSAQKNPTAFYLCASSIQRGNTGELFFGEGSRLTVL.

The gene calls are TRBV29-1 and TRBJ1-1; no firm D call. Germline CDR1 is SQVTM and CDR2 is ANQGSEA. With 7 bases removed from V and 3 bases from J, the gap between germline ends came to 12 bases. The CDR3 length is 12 residues. CDR3 nucleotide sequence: TGCAGCGCTAATAATCGGGACACTGAAGCTTTCTTT. This codes for CSANNRDTEAFF.

This chain uses TRBV28 with TRBJ1-1, with D possibly matching TRBD1 (5 bases). Per germline, CDR1 MDHEN and CDR2 SYDVKM. This CDR3 comprises 12 residues. Trimming shortened V by 4 bases and J by 3 bases, and 6 bases separated the two germline ends. CDR3 region: CASSSGHTEAFF. In nucleotides, the CDR3 is TGTGCCAGCAGTTCAGGGCACACTGAAGCTTTCTTT. Complete variable domain (other parts from reference TRBV28 and TRBJ1-1): DVKVTQSSRYLVKRTGEKVFLECVQDMDHENMFWYRQDPGLGLRLIYFSYDVKMKEKGDIPEGYSVSREKKERFSLILESASTNQTSMYLCASSSGHTEAFFGQGTRLTVV.

The chain combines TRBV5-1 with TRBJ2-3; 8 positions agree with TRBD1. Losses at the gene ends were 2 bases for V and 3 bases for J; bases not matched to a gene: 11. CDR3 length: 17 amino acids. CDR1 SGHRS and CDR2 YFSETQ come from the germline V gene. This chain's CDR3 is CASSLSIPGGKTDTQYF. In DNA, the CDR3 is TGCGCCAGCAGCTTATCGATACCAGGGGGCAAAACAGATACGCAGTATTTT.

The chain links TRBV7-8 to TRBJ1-2, with D possibly being TRBD1 (5 bases). V lost 1 base and J lost 8, with 11 bases in between. Germline-derived CDR1 and CDR2 are SGHVS and FQNEAQ. CDR3 size: 13 residues. The CDR3 protein is CASSLGAGQGYTF. The CDR3 DNA reads TGTGCCAGCAGCTTAGGGGCAGGGCAAGGCTACACCTTC. Based on the CDR3 plus reference TRBV7-8 and TRBJ1-2, the full variable domain is GAGVSQSPRYKVAKRGQDVALRCDPISGHVSLFWYQQALGQGPEFLTYFQNEAQLDKSGLPSDRFFAERPEGSVSTLKIQRTQQEDSAVYLCASSLGAGQGYTFGSGTRLTVV.

The CDR3 coding sequence is TGTGCCAGCAGCTTAGGGGCACTGCGCGGGAGACATACCAACGAGCAGTACTTC. The encoded protein is CASSLGALRGRHTNEQYF. The chain joins TRBV7-6 to TRBJ2-7; 7 bases are a match to TRBD2. J gave up 5 bases and V 1 base, and 17 bases lay outside the gene matches. CDR1 and CDR2 (germline): SGHVS, FNYEAQ. The CDR3 consists of 18 residues.

J is TRBJ2-1 and V is TRBV6-5, with a tentative D call TRBD2 (5 bases). From germline, CDR1 is MNHEY and CDR2 SVGAGI. Trimming left V 6 bases short and J 4 bases short, with 13 bases between. The CDR3 totals 14 residues. CDR3 coding DNA: TGTGCCAGCAGGGAGGCAGGTCGATACAATGAGCAGTTCTTC. Its translation is CASREAGRYNEQFF.

The J gene is TRBJ2-5, the V gene TRBV10-3; D might be TRBD1 (5 bases). Germline values: CDR1 ENHRY, CDR2 SYGVKD. The CDR3 length is 13 residues. Trimming removed 4 bases at V and 5 bases at J, with 11 bases between. The CDR3 sequence is CAISVQVEETQYF. For the CDR3, the DNA is TGTGCCATCAGTGTACAGGTGGAGGAGACCCAGTACTTC.

This clone came up once. The chain is built from TRBV18 and TRBJ1-2; no clear D gene. Per the germline V gene, CDR1 is KGHSH and CDR2 is LQKENI. Trimming took 2 bases from V and 1 from J, leaving 11 bases between them. The CDR3 is 15 residues long. CDR3 region: CASSPGPGINYGYTF. The CDR3 region has the DNA TGTGCCAGCTCACCAGGGCCGGGGATTAACTATGGCTACACCTTC.

The chain joins TRBV29-1 to TRBJ2-7, with D unclear. The CDR3 loop spans 11 amino acids. Germline CDR1 and CDR2: SQVTM and ANQGSEA. Trimming removed 5 bases at V and 1 base at J, with 6 bases between. The CDR3 DNA sequence: TGCAGCGTTTCACTTTCCTACGAGCAGTACTTC. Its protein product is CSVSLSYEQYF.

The chain recombines TRBV5-1 with TRBJ1-1, with TRBD1 matching 7 bases. Germline CDR1 is SGHRS and CDR2 is YFSETQ. This CDR3 has 15 residues. Trimming cost V 4 bases and J 5 bases; bases outside gene matches: 11. CDR3 sequence: CASSTEGALRTEAFF. The CDR3 DNA is TGCGCCAGCAGCACTGAGGGGGCATTGAGAACTGAAGCTTTCTTT. The full variable domain, in which reference TRBV5-1 and TRBJ1-1 provide the parts outside the CDR3, is KAGVTQTPRYLIKTRGQQVTLSCSPISGHRSVSWYQQTPGQGLQFLFEYFSETQRNKGNFPGRFSGRQFSNSRSEMNVSTLELGDSALYLCASSTEGALRTEAFFGQGTRLTVV.

The chain couples TRBV5-1 to TRBJ2-5; 10 bases line up with TRBD2. Germline loops: CDR1 SGHRS, CDR2 YFSETQ. The V and J ends lost 0 bases and 0 bases, in that order; junction bases with no gene match: 2. This CDR3 has 16 amino acids. CDR3 sequence reads: CASSLALAGNQETQYF. DNA of the CDR3: TGCGCCAGCAGCTTGGCACTAGCGGGAAACCAAGAGACCCAGTACTTC.

For the CDR3, the DNA is TGCGCCAGCAGGCGGGAGCCCTTGCTGAACACCGGGGAGCTGTTTTTT. Translated: CASRREPLLNTGELFF. J is TRBJ2-2 and V is TRBV5-1; TRBD2 matches 7 bases. The CDR3 is 16 amino acids. Germline V lookup: CDR1 SGHRS, CDR2 YFSETQ. V dropped 5 bases and J dropped 1; count of bases not matched to a gene: 8.

This chain uses TRBV7-3 with TRBJ2-5, with 9 bases identical to TRBD2. CDR1 and CDR2 from the germline V gene are SGHTA and FQGTGA. There are 18 residues in the CDR3. V shed 5 bases and J 5 bases; nucleotides not matched to a gene: 18. The CDR3: CASSKAPAGSGSLETQYF. As DNA, the CDR3 is TGTGCCAGCAGCAAGGCCCCCGCGGGTAGCGGGAGTCTGGAGACCCAGTACTTC.

This chain links TRBV28 with TRBJ1-2, with TRBD1 identical over 7 bases. CDR3 length equals 15 residues. J gave up 6 bases and V 2 bases, and 9 bases lay outside the gene matches. Germline-derived CDR1 and CDR2 are MDHEN and SYDVKM. CDR3 sequence reads: CASSLKRPRGDGYTF. DNA for the CDR3: TGTGCCAGCAGTTTAAAGCGCCCCAGGGGGGATGGCTACACCTTC.

This clone appeared a few times. The V gene is TRBV5-1, the J gene TRBJ2-7; possible D gene TRBD2, 5 bases. Trimming pared 4 bases from V and 0 bases from J, leaving 8 bases between. CDR1 and CDR2 (germline): SGHRS, YFSETQ. CDR3 length: 13 residues. DNA of the CDR3: TGCGCCAGCAGCCGCCGGGGCTCCTACGAGCAGTACTTC. Protein sequence: CASSRRGSYEQYF.

This chain joins TRBV28 and TRBJ2-7; the D gene is possibly TRBD2 (6 bases). The CDR3 runs 13 residues. Trimming stripped 3 bases from V and 3 bases from J, with 9 bases between. In germline, CDR1 is MDHEN, CDR2 SYDVKM. DNA for the CDR3: TGTGCCAGCAGTTTGATCGGGGGCTACGAGCAGTACTTC. It is translated as CASSLIGGYEQYF.

This clone was detected a few times. The chain carries TRBV9 and TRBJ1-6; no definite D call. The V gene's germline CDR1 is SGDLS and CDR2 YYNGEE. This CDR3 is 13 amino acids long. V was pared by 5 bases and J by 7 bases, with 10 bases between. CDR3 residues: CASSRGGNSPLHF. The CDR3 DNA is TGTGCCAGCAGTCGGGGTGGGAATTCACCCCTCCACTTT.

This rearrangement joins TRBV19 to TRBJ1-5, with 10 positions matching TRBD1. Germline assignment: CDR1 LNHDA and CDR2 SQIVND (reference sequence). V lost 3 bases, J lost 0 bases, and 2 bases stayed unmatched. The CDR3 length is 16 residues. This CDR3 reads CASSIRQGASNQPQHF. DNA of the CDR3: TGTGCCAGTAGTATTCGACAGGGGGCTAGCAATCAGCCCCAGCATTTT.

The chain couples TRBV28 to TRBJ2-5, with 8 bases lining up with TRBD1. Near its end, the DNA agrees better with TRBJ2-7, so the J call may be wrong. The CDR3 sequence is 13 residues long. Germline V gives CDR1 MDHEN, CDR2 SYDVKM. Here the CDR3 reads CATNPDRGYEQYF. The CDR3 coding sequence is TGTGCCACGAATCCCGACAGGGGCTACGAGCAGTACTTC.

J is TRBJ1-1 and V is TRBV11-3, with 9 bases matching TRBD1. CDR1 SGHNT and CDR2 YENEEA come from the germline V gene. This CDR3 is 15 amino acids long. V was pared by 5 bases and J by 0 bases, with 4 bases of the junction left unmatched. The CDR3, as DNA: TGTGCCAGCAGCGAACAGGGGGCTGTGAACACTGAAGCTTTCTTT. Its protein product is CASSEQGAVNTEAFF.

J is TRBJ2-4 and V is TRBV7-6; 14 nucleotides align to TRBD2. CDR1 and CDR2 (germline): SGHVS, FNYEAQ. This CDR3 has 16 residues. The J segment lost 15 bases and the V segment lost 5 bases, leaving 15 bases of the junction unmatched. CDR3 coding DNA: TGTGCCAGCAGCGCCGGGACTAGCGGGAGTTGGATGACGCGGTACTTC. Its translation is CASSAGTSGSWMTRYF.

This rearrangement joins TRBV7-2 to TRBJ2-5; D possibly corresponds to TRBD2 (5 bases). The CDR3 has 15 residues. V dropped 5 bases and J dropped 4 bases, with 17 bases sitting between them. In germline, CDR1 is SGHTA, CDR2 FQGNSA. Written as DNA, the CDR3 is TGTGCCAGCAGCATACTCAACTGGGGAGCAGAGACCCAGTACTTC. Translation: CASSILNWGAETQYF.

This chain joins TRBV5-4 and TRBJ2-5, with unresolved D. Germline lookup yields CDR1 SGHNT and CDR2 YYREEE (reference sequence). The V end was cut by 0 bases, the J end by 4 bases, with 4 bases between. The CDR3 length is 12 residues. For the CDR3, the DNA is TGTGCCAGCAGCTTGGGTAGAGAGACCCAGTACTTC. This gives the protein CASSLGRETQYF.

This clone was counted once. The gene calls are TRBV9 and TRBJ2-1, with 7 bases matching TRBD2. V lost 0 bases and J lost 8; bases outside the gene matches: 17. This CDR3 is 18 amino acids long. Germline V gene sequence: CDR1 SGDLS, CDR2 YYNGEE. The CDR3 loop reads CASSVATMTSSQYDEQFF. The CDR3 region has the DNA TGTGCCAGCAGCGTAGCTACGATGACTAGCTCGCAGTACGATGAGCAGTTCTTC.

The CDR3 here is CASGQAPTNEKLFF. CDR3 bases: TGTGCCAGCGGGCAGGCCCCTACTAATGAAAAACTGTTTTTT. The gene calls are TRBV7-9 and TRBJ1-4; D gene unclear. The germline gives CDR1 SEHNR, CDR2 FQNEAQ (reference sequence). The CDR3 loop spans 14 amino acids. V lost 8 bases and J 2 bases, leaving 12 bases between the germline ends. The full variable domain, rest sourced from reference TRBV7-9 and TRBJ1-4, is DTGVSQNPRHKITKRGQNVTFRCDPISEHNRLYWYRQTLGQGPEFLTYFQNEAQLEKSRLLSDRFSAERPKGSFSTLEIQRTEQGDSAMYLCASGQAPTNEKLFFGSGTQLSVL.

The rearrangement uses TRBV19 and TRBJ1-1; maybe TRBD1 (5 bases). Germline V lookup: CDR1 LNHDA, CDR2 SQIVND (reference sequence). V was cut by 0 bases and J by 5 bases, with 7 bases left in between. The length of the CDR3 is 13 residues. The CDR3 DNA sequence: TGTGCCAGTAGTATAGAAAGGGGAACTGAAGCTTTCTTT. This gives the protein CASSIERGTEAFF.